The entry below describes one T cell receptor beta chain. Its cognate antigen is unknown. This entry comes from a study of T cells in Graves' hyperthyroidism and ophthalmopathy. Study-wide results and caveats: Clonotypes that were expanded in thyroid above 0.001 mostly appeared in blood too.

Amplification of TCR beta CDR3 regions was performed using RNA transcripts as template. The TCR CDR3 was amplified in a first-round RT-PCR using the HTBI primer set. Using its own MiXCR run on the multiplex PCR reads, TCRdb lists one record per CDR3 protein. The sample consists of more than 550,000 distinct CDR3 sequences, around 20% of them appearing once. Sequenced input: blood. This clonotype was obtained from a woman aged 45-65 years with Graves' hyperthyroidism that later progressed to Graves' ophthalmopathy.

Here the CDR3 reads CSASGVTGGNNEKLFF. The CDR3 DNA reads TGCAGTGCTAGTGGGGTGACAGGGGGGAATAATGAAAAACTGTTTTTT. This chain uses TRBV20-1 with TRBJ1-4; TRBD1 matches at 9 bases. Per germline, CDR1 DFQATT and CDR2 SNEGSKA (reference sequence). The junction had 9 bases not matched to a gene; V was cut back by 3 bases and J by 4 bases. The CDR3 is 16 amino acids.